These 10 T cell receptor delta chains originate from one sample sequenced in a study of fetal and pediatric gammadelta thymocytes. TCRdb reanalysed the reads via CATT. The sample holds around 1,200 delta-chain clones; 36% are singletons and the top ten take less than 7.5%. The sequenced sample was non-Vgamma9Vdelta2 gamma-delta T cells from the thymus. Subset defined: CD3+gammadeltaTCR+ thymocytes not co-expressing Vgamma9 and Vdelta2. Receptors were obtained from a child who underwent cardiac surgery and was recorded as healthy.

Details on this clone: Since a far larger clone is one base different, this is likely a read error. The chain couples TRDV2 to TRDJ1, with 8 bases aligning to TRDD3. This CDR3 has 15 amino acids. Trimming cost V 1 base and J 7 bases; bases outside gene matches: 10. The germline V gene has CDR1 GEAIGNYY and CDR2 EKD. The CDR3 DNA reads TGTGCCTGTGACACACCCCTGGGGATACCCGCTAAACTCATCTTT. This codes for CACDTPLGIPAKLIF.

A note on this clone: Just one base apart from a much larger clone, this may be a read error. This chain links TRDV1 with TRDJ1; D ambiguous. Germline values: CDR1 TSWWSYY, CDR2 QGS. CDR3 length: 15 amino acids. Trimming cost V 0 bases and J 4 bases, with 12 bases left between them. The CDR3, as DNA: TGTGCTCTTGGGGAACTAAGCAGCCAGGGCGATAAACTCATCTTT. This encodes CALGELSSQGDKLIF.

This clone qualifies as medium-sized (0.01 to 0.1%). The chain combines TRDV1 with TRDJ1; TRDD3 agrees at 9 bases. Losses at the gene ends were 3 bases for V and 11 bases for J; bases not matched to a gene: 22. The CDR3 loop spans 18 amino acids. Germline V gene sequence: CDR1 TSWWSYY, CDR2 QGS. The CDR3 DNA reads TGTGCTCTTGGGGACAATTTACTGGGGGACCCGAATATAGGGGGGCTCATCTTT. It is translated as CALGDNLLGDPNIGGLIF.

Remarks on this clone: Possible read error: a much larger clone is one base away. This chain joins TRDV1 and TRDJ1; no firm D call. V was pared by 0 bases and J by 0 bases, with 17 bases between. CDR3 length equals 18 residues. The germline gives CDR1 TSWWSYY, CDR2 QGS. CDR3 nucleotide sequence: TGTGCTCTTGGGGAACTAATGCCAGCCGCAGGGTACACCGATAAACTCATCTTT. Translated: CALGELMPAAGYTDKLIF.

By share of the sample, this clone is large. This rearrangement joins TRAV29/DV5 to TRDJ1; TRDD3 might be the D (6 bases). Trimming removed 0 bases from V and 1 base from J, with 13 bases in between. Germline CDR1 reads NSMFDY; CDR2 reads ISSIKDK. This CDR3 contains 15 residues. CDR3 DNA sequence: TGTGCAGCAAGCGTAGAGGGGGGAGGCACCGATAAACTCATCTTT. Amino acids: CAASVEGGGTDKLIF.

By share, this clone counts as large. The chain uses TRDV1 and TRDJ1, with 11 bases that match TRDD3. V was clipped by 1 base and J by 0 bases; unmatched bases: 28. CDR3 length: 25 amino acids. Germline values: CDR1 TSWWSYY, CDR2 QGS. CDR3 sequence: CALGERSLQLPTRLGDNLYTDKLIF. The CDR3 DNA sequence: TGTGCTCTTGGGGAACGCTCCCTGCAGCTTCCTACGAGACTGGGGGATAATTTGTACACCGATAAACTCATCTTT.

Comments on this clone: This probably arose from a read error, given a far larger clone one base away. V usage is TRDV1 and J usage is TRDJ1, with 10 bases matching TRDD3. The CDR3 has 19 amino acids. Trimming cost V 1 base and J 0 bases; bases outside gene matches: 11. The germline V gene has CDR1 TSWWSYY and CDR2 QGS. CDR3 amino acids: CALGERVHGGIRDTDKLIF. The CDR3, as DNA: TGTGCTCTTGGGGAACGGGTCCACGGGGGGATACGGGACACCGATAAACTCATCTTT.

A note on this clone: A much larger clone differs from this one at a single base, so this may be a read error. This chain joins TRDV1 and TRDJ1; perhaps TRDD3 as D (6 bases). CDR3 length: 16 amino acids. Trimming removed 5 bases at V and 11 bases at J, with 27 bases between. Germline CDR1 reads TSWWSYY; CDR2 reads QGS. The CDR3 is CALGPPFPGYLGRLIF. The CDR3 DNA sequence: TGTGCTCTTGGGCCCCCTTTCCCCGGCTACCTGGGGAGGCTCATCTTT.

Details on this clone: A clone one base away is much larger, so this may be a read error. The chain is built from TRDV1 and TRDJ1; the match to TRDD3 covers 7 bases. With V trimmed by 2 bases and J by 0 bases, 36 bases remained unmatched. The CDR3 consists of 26 residues. Germline V gives CDR1 TSWWSYY, CDR2 QGS. CDR3: CALGEGAPDSPLSRKGGGTYTDKLIF. The CDR3 DNA reads TGTGCTCTTGGGGAAGGGGCCCCAGATTCCCCCCTATCCCGAAAGGGTGGGGGAACGTACACCGATAAACTCATCTTT.

This clone has more than one count but fewer than ten. The chain has TRDV1 and TRDJ1; 7 positions agree with TRDD2. J lost 0 bases, V lost 0 bases, and 19 bases had no gene match. CDR3 length: 21 amino acids. Germline V gene data show CDR1 as TSWWSYY and CDR2 as QGS. The CDR3 coding sequence is TGTGCTCTTGGGGAACTGGGCCCCCTTCCTCCTCCCTGGGACTACACCGATAAACTCATCTTT. Translated, it gives CALGELGPLPPPWDYTDKLIF.